The clone carrying this TCR beta chain was seen many times. The data were obtained in a study of T cells in Graves' hyperthyroidism and ophthalmopathy. CDR3 length: 10 amino acids. Trimming stripped 6 bases from V and 10 bases from J, with 9 bases between. CDR1 and CDR2 (germline): DFQATT, SNEGSKA (reference sequence). RNA transcripts yielded amplified TCR beta CDR3 regions. Initially, a first-round RT-PCR of the TCR CDR3 employed the HTBI primer set. MiXCR was run by TCRdb on the multiplex PCR reads, yielding one entry per CDR3 protein. The sample contains about 840,000 distinct CDR3 sequences, 35% to 40% of which appear only once. Clinicians diagnosed patients from clinical symptoms, serum thyroxine and TRAb, thyroid ultrasound and orbital computed tomography.

Specimen: blood. This receptor was identified in a man younger than 30 with Graves' hyperthyroidism. The chain is built from TRBV20-1 and TRBJ1-4; D is ambiguous. In DNA, the CDR3 is TGCAGTGCCCGGCCTATAAAACTGTTTTTT. Its protein is CSARPIKLFF.